Below, 27 T cell receptor beta chains from the same sample are listed, as sequenced in a study of T cells in tuberculosis. TCRdb keeps only in-frame clones here, not all; method: immunoSEQ multiplex PCR. There are roughly 44,000 clones in the sample; over 90% occur only once, and around 7% lies in the top ten. The specimen was PBMCs. The origin of the receptors is a donor aged 10 to 29 with latent tuberculosis or without tuberculosis infection.

The chain combines TRBV14 with TRBJ2-3, with 9 bases identical to TRBD2. The CDR3 is 19 residues long. The germline gives CDR1 SGHDN, CDR2 FVKESK. Unmatched junction bases numbered 14, after V lost 4 bases and J lost 0 bases. The CDR3 DNA reads as TGTGCCAGCAGCCCTACCGGGGAGCGGGGGGTCACTAGCACAGATACGCAGTATTTT. Translated, it gives CASSPTGERGVTSTDTQYF.

The rearrangement uses TRBV5-6 and TRBJ1-5, with D uncertain. V dropped 3 bases and J dropped 6 bases, with 10 bases sitting between them. Germline CDR1 reads SGHDT; CDR2 reads YYEEEE. The CDR3 contains 13 residues. CDR3 residues: CASSWGAGQPQHF. Here the CDR3 DNA reads TGTGCCAGCAGCTGGGGAGCGGGTCAGCCCCAGCATTTT.

This chain links TRBV19 with TRBJ2-2; D might be TRBD2 (6 bases). This CDR3 region has 13 residues. Trimming pared 8 bases from V and 5 bases from J, leaving 12 bases between. Germline assignment: CDR1 LNHDA and CDR2 SQIVND (reference sequence). This CDR3 reads CASVVGGTGELFF. Here the CDR3 DNA reads TGTGCCAGTGTCGTCGGGGGAACCGGGGAGCTGTTTTTT. Full variable domain (remainder filled in from reference TRBV19 and TRBJ2-2): DGGITQSPKYLFRKEGQNVTLSCEQNLNHDAMYWYRQDPGQGLRLIYYSQIVNDFQKGDIAEGYSVSREKKESFPLTVTSAQKNPTAFYLCASVVGGTGELFFGEGSRLTVL.

The chain carries TRBV7-8 and TRBJ2-7; possible D gene TRBD2, 5 bases. This CDR3 has 13 residues. From germline, CDR1 is SGHVS and CDR2 FQNEAQ. V lost 3 bases and J lost 2, with 8 bases in between. The CDR3 sequence is CASSFTSPYEQYF. CDR3 bases: TGTGCCAGCAGCTTTACTAGTCCCTACGAGCAGTACTTC.

The chain joins TRBV7-2 to TRBJ2-5; 9 bases map to TRBD2. Germline V lookup: CDR1 SGHTA, CDR2 FQGNSA. This CDR3 is built from 14 residues. V lost 6 bases, J lost 9 bases, and 11 bases stayed unmatched. The CDR3 DNA is TGTGCCAGCAGTCGTACTAGCGGGTCTAGGGCCCAGTACTTC. The encoded protein is CASSRTSGSRAQYF.

J is TRBJ1-2 and V is TRBV7-2, with a weak D call TRBD1 (6 bases). The CDR3 is made up of 15 amino acids. Between the trimmed V and J ends, which lost 5 bases and 8 bases, there was a span of 21 bases. Germline loops: CDR1 SGHTA, CDR2 FQGNSA. CDR3 bases: TGTGCCAGCAGCGTGGGGAAAGGGGGTTTGGGCGGCTACACCTTC. Amino acid sequence: CASSVGKGGLGGYTF.

CDR3 DNA: TGTGCCAGCTCACCAGGTACAGGACTAGCTTTCAATGAGCAGTTCTTC. This gives the protein CASSPGTGLAFNEQFF. V is TRBV18 and J is TRBJ2-1; TRBD2 matches 8 bases. Losses at the gene ends were 2 bases for V and 6 bases for J; bases not matched to a gene: 9. In germline, CDR1 is KGHSH, CDR2 LQKENI. This CDR3 is built from 16 residues.

A single count supports this clone. This chain connects TRBV27 to TRBJ2-5; D gene unclear. This CDR3 has 13 residues. Germline V lookup: CDR1 MNHEY, CDR2 SMNVEV (reference sequence). Trimming removed 3 bases from V and 2 bases from J, with 7 bases in between. In nucleotides, the CDR3 is TGTGCCAGCAGTTTTTTCCCTCAAGAGACCCAGTACTTC. This translates into CASSFFPQETQYF.

The chain couples TRBV19 to TRBJ1-6, with TRBD1 identical over 7 bases. The germline V gene encodes CDR1 LNHDA and CDR2 SQIVND (reference sequence). The CDR3 contains 15 residues. V was clipped by 4 bases and J by 6 bases; unmatched bases: 6. The CDR3 reads CASSTQGMGNSPLHF. The DNA for the CDR3 is TGTGCCAGTAGTACACAGGGGATGGGTAATTCACCCCTCCACTTT.

J is TRBJ2-7 and V is TRBV28, with D perhaps matching TRBD1 (6 bases). The CDR3 is made up of 13 amino acids. Germline V CDR1 and CDR2: MDHEN, SYDVKM. V lost 5 bases and J 2 bases, leaving 10 bases between the germline ends. DNA for the CDR3: TGTGCCAGCAGTAGGGGGTCGACCTACGAGCAGTACTTC. Protein: CASSRGSTYEQYF.

The V call is TRBV19, the J call TRBJ2-7, with TRBD2 matching over 12 bases. The germline V gene has CDR1 LNHDA and CDR2 SQIVND (reference sequence). The junction had 11 bases not matched to a gene; V was cut back by 5 bases and J by 3 bases. The CDR3 is made up of 17 amino acids. CDR3 amino acids: CASSAGTSGLAGYEQYF. The DNA of the CDR3 is TGTGCCAGTAGTGCCGGGACGTCGGGACTAGCGGGCTACGAGCAGTACTTC. Variable domain in full (rest from reference TRBV19 and TRBJ2-7): DGGITQSPKYLFRKEGQNVTLSCEQNLNHDAMYWYRQDPGQGLRLIYYSQIVNDFQKGDIAEGYSVSREKKESFPLTVTSAQKNPTAFYLCASSAGTSGLAGYEQYFGPGTRLTVT.

The chain employs TRBV15 and TRBJ1-1, with D possibly matching TRBD1 (6 bases). CDR1 and CDR2 from the germline V gene are LNHNV and YYDKDF (reference sequence). Trimming pared 2 bases from V and 5 bases from J, leaving 12 bases between. The CDR3 has 14 residues. CDR3 residues: CATSRTKGGTEAFF. The CDR3 nucleotides are TGTGCCACCAGCAGAACAAAGGGGGGGACTGAAGCTTTCTTT.

About this clone itself: The junction and the germline gene differ at one end; a read error may be behind it. The chain carries TRBV6-6 and TRBJ2-1; tentative D call: TRBD2 (5 bases). Germline CDR1 and CDR2: MNHNY and SVGAGI (reference sequence). The CDR3 is 14 amino acids. The CDR3 loop reads CASSYRWRRNAQFF. In DNA form, the CDR3 reads TGTGCCAGCAGTTACCGGTGGAGGCGGAATGCGCAGTTCTTC.

The rearrangement links TRBV5-1 to TRBJ1-1; 7 nucleotides line up with TRBD1. This CDR3 contains 14 residues. The trim removed 4 bases at V and 3 bases at J, leaving 6 bases unmatched. The germline V gene encodes CDR1 SGHRS and CDR2 YFSETQ. The CDR3 DNA follows: TGCGCCAGCAGCACCCCGGGACAGCACACTGAAGCTTTCTTT. This codes for CASSTPGQHTEAFF.

The chain couples TRBV11-2 to TRBJ2-7; the match to TRBD2 covers 9 bases. CDR1 and CDR2 (germline): SGHAT, FQNNGV. With V trimmed by 3 bases and J by 3 bases, 9 bases remained unmatched. The CDR3 runs 16 residues. The CDR3 sequence: CASSLVLAGTLYEQYF. The CDR3 DNA follows: TGTGCCAGCAGCTTGGTGCTAGCGGGAACCCTCTACGAGCAGTACTTC.

The chain recombines TRBV27 with TRBJ1-3, with 7 positions matching TRBD1. V was clipped by 5 bases and J by 4 bases; unmatched bases: 11. Germline assignment: CDR1 MNHEY and CDR2 SMNVEV (reference sequence). The CDR3 extends over 16 amino acids. In DNA form, the CDR3 reads TGTGCCAGCAGTCCATCAACCGGGACAGTAGGAAACACCATATATTTT. This translates into CASSPSTGTVGNTIYF.

This chain uses TRBV7-2 with TRBJ1-1; 7 bases agree with TRBD1. Germline V gives CDR1 SGHTA, CDR2 FQGNSA. The CDR3 runs 14 residues. V trimming: 6 bases; J trimming: 5 bases; junction bases outside the gene matches: 9. This CDR3 reads CASSRQGGRTEAFF. For the CDR3, the DNA is TGTGCCAGCAGTCGACAGGGTGGCAGGACTGAAGCTTTCTTT. Full variable domain (missing parts from reference TRBV7-2 and TRBJ1-1): GAGVSQSPSNKVTEKGKDVELRCDPISGHTALYWYRQSLGQGLEFLIYFQGNSAPDKSGLPSDRFSAERTGGSVSTLTIQRTQQEDSAVYLCASSRQGGRTEAFFGQGTRLTVV.

The genes are TRBV19 and TRBJ1-5, with D hard to call. The CDR3 is 16 residues long. The V and J ends lost 2 bases and 1 base respectively, with 12 bases between them. CDR1 and CDR2 from the germline V gene are LNHDA and SQIVND (reference sequence). CDR3 sequence: CASSIQGGMSNQPQHF. The DNA of the CDR3 is TGTGCCAGTAGTATACAAGGCGGGATGAGCAATCAGCCCCAGCATTTT.

This chain uses TRBV19 with TRBJ2-1; D is unresolved. Germline CDR1 and CDR2: LNHDA and SQIVND (reference sequence). V lost 6 bases, J lost 0 bases, and 18 bases lay in between. The CDR3 sequence is 17 residues long. The CDR3 sequence: CASRGPRINSSYNEQFF. The CDR3 DNA reads as TGTGCCAGTAGGGGCCCACGAATTAACAGCTCCTACAATGAGCAGTTCTTC.

The chain is built from TRBV25-1 and TRBJ1-2, with a tentative D call TRBD1 (5 bases). Trimming cost V 8 bases and J 2 bases, with 15 bases left between them. The CDR3 consists of 14 residues. CDR1 MGHDK and CDR2 SYGVNS come from the germline V gene. The CDR3 loop reads CASSPLQVNYGYTF. CDR3 DNA sequence: TGTGCCAGCTCCCCCCTACAGGTCAACTATGGCTACACCTTC.

The chain combines TRBV11-2 with TRBJ2-7; 8 positions match TRBD1. Germline CDR1 SGHAT, CDR2 FQNNGV. Unmatched junction bases numbered 6, after V lost 6 bases and J lost 2 bases. CDR3 length: 14 amino acids. The CDR3 nucleotides read TGTGCCAGCAGACCCAAGACAGGGGCCTACGAGCAGTACTTC. Its translation: CASRPKTGAYEQYF.

The rearrangement joins TRBV6-5 to TRBJ1-1, with D unresolved. The CDR3 sequence is 11 residues long. From germline, CDR1 is MNHEY and CDR2 SVGAGI. Trimming left V 6 bases short and J 4 bases short, with 6 bases between. In nucleotides, the CDR3 is TGTGCCAGCAGCGACACCACTGAAGCTTTCTTT. It codes for CASSDTTEAFF.

This chain links TRBV5-8 with TRBJ2-7, with 7 bases lining up with TRBD2. This CDR3 has 15 residues. Germline trimming cut 0 bases from V and 0 bases from J; bases unmatched to any gene: 3. Germline CDR1 is SGHTS and CDR2 is YDEGEE. The CDR3 region has the DNA TGTGCCAGCAGCTTGGGGGCGGGGGTCTCCTACGAGCAGTACTTC. Translation: CASSLGAGVSYEQYF.

The rearrangement joins TRBV10-1 to TRBJ1-1, with no clear D. V gave up 5 bases and J gave up 0 bases, with 10 bases separating them. CDR1 and CDR2 (germline): WNHNN, SYGVQD (reference sequence). This CDR3 comprises 14 residues. CDR3 amino acids: CASSSTRMNTEAFF. The CDR3 DNA reads as TGCGCCAGCAGTTCAACTCGTATGAACACTGAAGCTTTCTTT.

This sequence joins TRBV25-1 and TRBJ1-3; D is uncertain. The length of the CDR3 is 11 residues. The germline CDR1 and CDR2 sequences are MGHDK and SYGVNS. V was clipped by 1 base and J by 8 bases, with 3 bases between them. CDR3 amino acids: CASSEFDTIYF. The CDR3 DNA reads TGTGCCAGCAGTGAATTCGACACCATATATTTT.

The chain combines TRBV7-8 with TRBJ1-4; no clear D. Germline lookup yields CDR1 SGHVS and CDR2 FQNEAQ. Trimming removed 1 base from V and 6 bases from J, with 9 bases in between. The CDR3 has 14 amino acids. CDR3 protein: CASSLVPPDEKLFF. Written as DNA, the CDR3 is TGTGCCAGCAGCTTAGTGCCCCCAGATGAAAAACTGTTTTTT.

The chain carries TRBV7-8 and TRBJ1-2; D possibly corresponds to TRBD1 (6 bases). The V gene's germline CDR1 is SGHVS and CDR2 FQNEAQ. Deletions cut 5 bases from V and 3 bases from J, with 16 bases between. This CDR3 is 15 amino acids long. The CDR3 DNA reads as TGTGCCAGCAGCCCAACCGGGACATCAGACTATGGCTACACCTTC. It codes for CASSPTGTSDYGYTF.